The 6 T cell receptor beta chains in this list originate from one sample, sequenced in a study of shared clonotypes between healthy human individuals. Positive CCR7 selection of CD45RO-negative cells yielded the naive CD8 cells, and terminally differentiated effector memory CD45RA+ cells were excluded. The data were produced by immunoSEQ multiplex PCR, yet TCRdb's version contains in-frame clones alone and is incomplete. The repertoire holds 800,000 to 950,000 clones, 90% to 98% seen once, with roughly 0.23% in the top ten. The sequenced sample consisted of naive CD8+ T cells sorted from blood. The origin of the receptors is a man aged 25 to 40 in good health.

Here the CDR3 reads CASSQYRGLRQPQHF. Written as DNA, the CDR3 is TGCGCCAGCAGCCAGTACAGGGGATTGCGGCAGCCCCAGCATTTT. V usage is TRBV4-3 and J usage is TRBJ1-5, with 7 bases that match TRBD1. The CDR3 runs 15 residues. CDR1 and CDR2 (germline): LGHNA, YSLEER. The V gene end was trimmed by 3 bases and the J gene end by 7 bases; junction bases not matched to a gene: 9.

The chain joins TRBV27 to TRBJ2-2; D gene unclear. Per germline, CDR1 MNHEY and CDR2 SMNVEV (reference sequence). The CDR3 extends over 14 amino acids. Trimming stripped 5 bases from V and 4 bases from J, with 11 bases between. CDR3 protein: CASSALYGTGELFF. In DNA form, the CDR3 reads TGTGCCAGCAGTGCGCTCTACGGCACCGGGGAGCTGTTTTTT.

The chain uses TRBV5-1 and TRBJ2-3; TRBD2 matches at 10 bases. The J segment lost 0 bases and the V segment lost 2 bases, leaving 18 bases of the junction unmatched. This CDR3 region has 21 residues. Germline V gives CDR1 SGHRS, CDR2 YFSETQ. CDR3 bases: TGCGCCAGCAGCTTTTTATCTGGGGGGACTAGCGATTTACTTAGCACAGATACGCAGTATTTT. Amino acid sequence: CASSFLSGGTSDLLSTDTQYF.

The chain carries TRBV14 and TRBJ1-1, with D unresolved. Germline V lookup: CDR1 SGHDN, CDR2 FVKESK. This CDR3 comprises 13 residues. Between the trimmed V and J ends, which lost 0 bases and 7 bases, there was a span of 9 bases. CDR3 in amino acids: CASSQDLPSEAFF. CDR3 DNA sequence: TGTGCCAGCAGCCAAGATCTACCGAGTGAAGCTTTCTTT.

The genes are TRBV28 and TRBJ2-3; 7 bases line up with TRBD1. The V and J ends lost 6 bases and 2 bases, in that order; junction bases with no gene match: 5. In germline, CDR1 is MDHEN, CDR2 SYDVKM. The CDR3 spans 14 residues. Written as DNA, the CDR3 is TGTGCCAGCAGCCTACAGGGGATCACAGATACGCAGTATTTT. It codes for CASSLQGITDTQYF.

The chain uses TRBV6-7 and TRBJ2-7, with TRBD1 as a possible D gene (6 bases). TRBV6-7 is an ORF for which the function is uncertain. This CDR3 has 19 amino acids. Deletions cut 5 bases from V and 0 bases from J, with 26 bases between. CDR3 sequence: CASSPSFGVQGKSSYEQYF. In nucleotides, the CDR3 is TGTGCCAGCAGTCCTAGCTTCGGGGTTCAGGGGAAAAGCTCCTACGAGCAGTACTTC.